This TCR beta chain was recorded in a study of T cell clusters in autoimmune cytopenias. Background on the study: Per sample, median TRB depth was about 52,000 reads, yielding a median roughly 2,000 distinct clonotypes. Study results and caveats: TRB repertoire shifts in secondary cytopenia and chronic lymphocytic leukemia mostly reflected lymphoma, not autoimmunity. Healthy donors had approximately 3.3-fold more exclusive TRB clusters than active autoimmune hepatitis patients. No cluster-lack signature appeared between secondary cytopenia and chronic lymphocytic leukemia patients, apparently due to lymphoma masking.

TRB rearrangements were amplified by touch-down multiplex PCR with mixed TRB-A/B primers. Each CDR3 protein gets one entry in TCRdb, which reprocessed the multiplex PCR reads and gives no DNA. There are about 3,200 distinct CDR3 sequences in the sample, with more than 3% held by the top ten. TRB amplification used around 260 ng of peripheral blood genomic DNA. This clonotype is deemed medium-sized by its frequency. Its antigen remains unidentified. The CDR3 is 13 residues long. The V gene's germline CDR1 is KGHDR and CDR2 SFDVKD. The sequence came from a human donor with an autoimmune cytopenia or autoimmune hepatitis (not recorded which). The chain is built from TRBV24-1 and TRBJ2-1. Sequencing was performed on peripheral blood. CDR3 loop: CATSSITNNEQFF.